This T cell receptor (beta chain) was sequenced during a study of T cells expressing NK-cell markers. Looking at the study overall: According to the study, TCR beta repertoires originated from sorted CD3+CD56+NKG2C+, CD3+CD56+NKG2C- and CD3+CD56-NKG2C+ T cells.

TCRdb re-called the 5' RACE reads; one entry per CDR3 protein, DNA not given. The table counts roughly 150,000 distinct CDR3 sequences; less than 20% lies in the top ten. The TCR originated in a woman aged 18-69 years in good health. The sequenced sample was blood T cells: a sorted CD56 or NKG2C T cell subset, CD4+ or CD8+ T cells, or bulk PBMC T cells (not recorded which).

CDR3 protein: CASSQRGSPLHF. The chain couples TRBV3-1 to TRBJ1-6. Germline V gene sequence: CDR1 LGHDT, CDR2 YNNKEL (reference sequence). This CDR3 comprises 12 residues. The full variable domain, in which reference TRBV3-1 and TRBJ1-6 provide the parts outside the CDR3, is DTAVSQTPKYLVTQMGNDKSIKCEQNLGHDTMYWYKQDSKKFLKIMFSYNNKELIINETVPNRFSPKSPDKAHLNLHINSLELGDSAVYFCASSQRGSPLHFGNGTRLTVT.